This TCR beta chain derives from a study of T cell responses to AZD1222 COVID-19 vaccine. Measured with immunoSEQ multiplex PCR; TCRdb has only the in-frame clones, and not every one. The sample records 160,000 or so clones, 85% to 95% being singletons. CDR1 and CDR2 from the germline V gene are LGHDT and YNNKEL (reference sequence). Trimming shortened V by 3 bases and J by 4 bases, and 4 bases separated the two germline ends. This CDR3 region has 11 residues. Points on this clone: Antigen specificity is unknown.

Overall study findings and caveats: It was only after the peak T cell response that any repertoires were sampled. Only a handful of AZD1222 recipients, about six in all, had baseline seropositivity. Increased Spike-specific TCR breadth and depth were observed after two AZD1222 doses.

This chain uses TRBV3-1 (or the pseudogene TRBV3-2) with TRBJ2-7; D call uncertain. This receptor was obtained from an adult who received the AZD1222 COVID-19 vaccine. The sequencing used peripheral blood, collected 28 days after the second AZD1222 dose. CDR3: CASSQMYEQYF. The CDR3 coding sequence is TGTGCCAGCAGCCAGATGTACGAGCAGTACTTC.